These 21 T cell receptor beta chains originate from one sample sequenced in a study of identical twins. TCRdb recomputed calls from the 5' RACE reads with MiXCR, one row per CDR3 protein. The table includes fewer than 800,000 distinct CDR3 sequences, roughly 6.6% detected once. A further study also used this sample, focusing on yellow fever vaccine responses in identical twins.

Sequencing input: PBMCs. All receptors come from a woman between 18 and 29 years old in good health.

The genes are TRBV10-3 and TRBJ2-7, with D possibly TRBD2 on 7 matching bases. CDR3 length equals 15 residues. V gave up 3 bases and J gave up 2 bases, with 14 bases separating them. Germline V gene lookup returns CDR1 ENHRY and CDR2 SYGVKD. CDR3 nucleotides: TGTGCCATCAGTGATAGGGGGGGCATGACCTACGAGCAGTACTTC. Its protein is CAISDRGGMTYEQYF.

The chain carries TRBV7-9 and TRBJ2-5, with 7 bases identical to TRBD2. The V gene's germline CDR1 is SEHNR and CDR2 FQNEAQ (reference sequence). The V and J ends lost 6 bases and 2 bases, in that order; junction bases with no gene match: 12. The CDR3 is made up of 16 amino acids. CDR3 sequence: CASRGWEGSGQETQYF. In DNA, the CDR3 is TGTGCCAGCAGGGGGTGGGAGGGCTCGGGACAAGAGACCCAGTACTTC.

This clonotype was counted between two and nine times. The gene calls are TRBV29-1 and TRBJ2-7; possibly TRBD1 or TRBD2 for D (6 bases each). Germline V lookup: CDR1 SQVTM, CDR2 ANQGSEA. CDR3 length: 13 amino acids. V was cut by 7 bases and J by 0 bases, with 13 bases left in between. CDR3 coding DNA: TGCAGCGCCGGCGGAGGGGGCTCCTACGAGCAGTACTTC. The encoded protein is CSAGGGGSYEQYF.

On this clonotype: A much larger clone lies a single base off, so this may be a read error. The chain couples TRBV10-3 to TRBJ2-1; unclear D gene. CDR3 length equals 14 residues. Germline V gives CDR1 ENHRY, CDR2 SYGVKD. The CDR3 is CAITGGSSYNEQLF. The CDR3 DNA sequence: TGTGCCATCACGGGCGGTAGCTCCTACAATGAGCAGCTCTTC.

This rearrangement joins TRBV5-1 to TRBJ1-1, with a weak D call TRBD1 (6 bases). The V end was cut by 0 bases, the J end by 1 base, with 13 bases between. CDR1 is SGHRS, CDR2 YFSETQ, per germline. CDR3 size: 16 residues. The CDR3 loop is CASSLEGTQGNTEAFF. DNA of the CDR3: TGCGCCAGCAGCTTGGAGGGGACACAAGGGAACACTGAAGCTTTCTTT.

This clonotype was recorded at least ten times. The V call is TRBV20-1, the J call TRBJ1-3; tentative D call: TRBD1 (6 bases). V gave up 3 bases and J gave up 2 bases, with 17 bases separating them. The CDR3 extends over 16 amino acids. The germline CDR1 and CDR2 sequences are DFQATT and SNEGSKA (reference sequence). CDR3 nucleotides: TGCAGTGCTAGTAGGGGGGGCGGTATTACTGGAAACACCATATATTTT. Protein: CSASRGGGITGNTIYF.

Of note for this clonotype: Germline and junction disagree at one end, which may indicate a read error. The V and J genes are TRBV2 and TRBJ2-2; 9 bases agree with TRBD1. The CDR3 has 18 residues. Germline lookup yields CDR1 SNHLY and CDR2 FYNNEI. The CDR3 is CACSLYGQGQGGSGELFF. CDR3 DNA: TGTGCCTGCAGTTTATACGGGCAGGGACAGGGAGGGTCCGGGGAGCTGTTTTTT.

This clonotype was seen many times. CDR3 nucleotides: TGCAGCGTTGTCGGGGGGTTTCGGGGTAATGAGCAGTTCTTC. It is translated as CSVVGGFRGNEQFF. The chain carries TRBV29-1 and TRBJ2-1; 7 bases line up with TRBD2. The V gene end was trimmed by 4 bases and the J gene end by 7 bases; junction bases not matched to a gene: 10. From germline, CDR1 is SQVTM and CDR2 ANQGSEA. The CDR3 loop spans 14 amino acids.

This clonotype has more than one count but fewer than ten. V and J are TRBV4-1 and TRBJ2-1, with 7 nucleotides matching TRBD1. Germline CDR1 and CDR2: MGHRA and YSYEKL. V trimming: 1 base; J trimming: 2 bases; junction bases outside the gene matches: 5. The CDR3 runs 16 residues. The CDR3 sequence is CASSQVRGGPYNEQFF. In DNA form, the CDR3 reads TGCGCCAGCAGCCAAGTGCGAGGGGGCCCCTACAATGAGCAGTTCTTC.

Only a few counts were recorded for this clonotype. The rearrangement links TRBV10-2 to TRBJ2-1; D perhaps matches TRBD2 (5 bases). The germline V gene has CDR1 WSHSY and CDR2 SAAADI. V was trimmed by 4 bases and J by 9 bases, leaving 13 bases between them. There are 13 residues in the CDR3. The CDR3 DNA is TGCGCCAGCAGTGCATCTGTGGGGAGTGAGCAGTTCTTC. Translated, it gives CASSASVGSEQFF.

This clonotype has only a few counts. The chain recombines TRBV14 with TRBJ2-1; D is perhaps TRBD1 (6 bases). CDR1 and CDR2 from the germline V gene are SGHDN and FVKESK. This CDR3 has 16 amino acids. V lost 1 base and J 0 bases, leaving 10 bases between the germline ends. For the CDR3, the DNA is TGTGCCAGCAGCCAAGTGGCAGGGGCCTCCTACAATGAGCAGTTCTTC. Protein product: CASSQVAGASYNEQFF.

The V and J genes are TRBV20-1 and TRBJ2-2; 11 bases are shared with TRBD2. The CDR3 has 21 amino acids. V was clipped by 3 bases and J by 5 bases; unmatched bases: 23. Germline V CDR1 and CDR2: DFQATT, SNEGSKA (reference sequence). The CDR3 bases are TGCAGTGCTAGCCTAGCGGGAGGCCGCTTCCGACCTATTTTTTGGACCGGGGAGCTGTTTTTT. Its protein product is CSASLAGGRFRPIFWTGELFF.

In its sample, this clonotype was seen a few times. The rearrangement uses TRBV12-3 or TRBV12-4 and TRBJ2-7; no reliable D call. This CDR3 is built from 13 residues. Trimming shortened V by 1 base and J by 6 bases, and 10 bases separated the two germline ends. This CDR3 is CASSLGRGGEQYV. The CDR3 DNA is TGTGCCAGCAGTTTAGGCAGAGGTGGCGAGCAGTACGTC.

This clonotype was counted ten times or more. The CDR3, as DNA: TGCAGCGTTGAAAAGGGGACGGGGTGGGCGCAGTATTTT. As protein: CSVEKGTGWAQYF. The chain is built from TRBV29-1 and TRBJ2-3; D is tentatively TRBD1 or TRBD2 (5 bases each). Germline-derived CDR1 and CDR2 are SQVTM and ANQGSEA. This CDR3 is 13 amino acids long. Trimming took 2 bases from V and 10 from J, leaving 16 bases between them.

J is TRBJ2-5 and V is TRBV2; the match to TRBD2 covers 7 bases. V lost 4 bases and J lost 3; bases outside the gene matches: 8. Germline CDR1 reads SNHLY; CDR2 reads FYNNEI. This CDR3 has 15 residues. CDR3 bases: TGTGCCAGCAGTGCTGATAGCGGGTATAAAGAGACCCAGTACTTC. Translating gives CASSADSGYKETQYF.

The chain couples TRBV7-2 to TRBJ2-7; TRBD2 matches at 11 bases. V shed 5 bases, J shed 7 bases, and the junction held 7 bases outside the gene matches. Germline V gene lookup returns CDR1 SGHTA and CDR2 FQGNSA. This CDR3 region has 14 residues. This CDR3 reads CASSLLAGVWEQYF. CDR3 in DNA: TGTGCCAGCAGCCTACTAGCGGGAGTGTGGGAGCAGTACTTC.

Ten or more counts support this clonotype. The rearrangement uses TRBV5-1 and TRBJ2-3; D perhaps matches TRBD1 (5 bases). The CDR3 contains 15 residues. Trimming stripped 1 base from V and 3 bases from J, with 12 bases between. The germline CDR1 and CDR2 sequences are SGHRS and YFSETQ. The CDR3 reads CASSLWTPSTDTQYF. The CDR3 DNA follows: TGCGCCAGCAGCTTGTGGACACCCAGTACAGATACGCAGTATTTT.

The V call is TRBV4-1, the J call TRBJ2-5, with 11 bases aligning to TRBD2. The V segment lost 5 bases and the J segment 6 bases; nucleotides outside the gene matches: 8. CDR3 length equals 15 residues. The germline V gene has CDR1 MGHRA and CDR2 YSYEKL. The chain's CDR3 is CASSSTGTSGQTQYF. CDR3 sequence (DNA): TGCGCCAGCAGCTCTACCGGGACTAGCGGACAGACCCAGTACTTC.

This clonotype was recorded many times. This chain joins TRBV5-1 and TRBJ2-7; 7 positions agree with TRBD1. The ends lost 7 bases at V and 3 bases at J; junction bases unmatched: 4. The CDR3 runs to 12 residues. Germline CDR1 is SGHRS and CDR2 is YFSETQ. The CDR3 DNA is TGCGCCAGCCGGGACAGAGACTACGAGCAGTACTTC. Its translation is CASRDRDYEQYF.

This clonotype was counted ten times or more. This chain links TRBV7-9 with TRBJ1-2; D uncertain. The V end lost 5 bases, the J end lost 4 bases, and 11 bases lay between the germline ends. The V gene's germline CDR1 is SEHNR and CDR2 FQNEAQ (reference sequence). The CDR3 has 13 amino acids. CDR3 sequence (DNA): TGTGCCAGCAGCCCTGTTGGTAGCTATGGCTACACCTTC. Translated, it gives CASSPVGSYGYTF.

This rearrangement joins TRBV7-9 to TRBJ1-2, with D possibly TRBD1 on 5 matching bases. The germline CDR1 and CDR2 sequences are SEHNR and FQNEAQ (reference sequence). V shed 5 bases and J shed 0 bases, with 13 bases lying between them. The CDR3 is 15 residues long. In DNA form, the CDR3 reads TGTGCCAGCAGCCTCCAGGCGGGGGCTAACTATGGCTACACCTTC. Its protein is CASSLQAGANYGYTF. The entire variable domain, with the rest obtained from reference TRBV7-9 and TRBJ1-2, is as follows: DTGVSQNPRHKITKRGQNVTFRCDPISEHNRLYWYRQTLGQGPEFLTYFQNEAQLEKSRLLSDRFSAERPKGSFSTLEIQRTEQGDSAMYLCASSLQAGANYGYTFGSGTRLTVV.